One and the same sample provided the 22 T cell receptor beta chains below, sequenced in a study of shared clonotypes between healthy human individuals. Data came from immunoSEQ multiplex PCR; TCRdb stores just in-frame clones and leaves some out. The table includes 2,500,000 or so clones, approximately 94% detected once. Sequenced input: naive CD4+ T cells sorted from blood. Sample subset: CD45RA+ positively selected. The receptor source for this set is a man aged 18 to 30 in good health.

This clone occurred a few times. The chain combines TRBV30 with TRBJ2-4; D might be TRBD1 (6 bases). CDR3 length: 14 amino acids. Trimming left V 0 bases short and J 2 bases short, with 8 bases between. CDR1 is GTSNPN and CDR2 is SVGIG in the germline V gene (reference sequence). CDR3 DNA: TGTGCCTGGAGTGTACAGGGACCCAAAAACATTCAGTACTTC. Its protein product is CAWSVQGPKNIQYF.

The V call is TRBV19, the J call TRBJ2-7; 8 bases fit TRBD2. This CDR3 has 15 residues. CDR1 is LNHDA and CDR2 is SQIVND in the germline V gene (reference sequence). The V gene end was trimmed by 4 bases and the J gene end by 4 bases; junction bases not matched to a gene: 9. In nucleotides, the CDR3 is TGTGCCAGTAGTACCAGCGGGGGAACAAAATACGAGCAGTACTTC. Translating it yields CASSTSGGTKYEQYF.

J is TRBJ1-1 and V is TRBV28; perhaps TRBD1 as D (6 bases). Germline V lookup: CDR1 MDHEN, CDR2 SYDVKM. This CDR3 has 14 amino acids. With 6 bases removed from V and 1 base from J, the gap between germline ends came to 12 bases. Written as DNA, the CDR3 is TGTGCCAGCAGGCCCCAGGGGACGAACACTGAAGCTTTCTTT. Translating gives CASRPQGTNTEAFF. Together with reference TRBV28 and TRBJ1-1, the CDR3 gives the full variable domain: DVKVTQSSRYLVKRTGEKVFLECVQDMDHENMFWYRQDPGLGLRLIYFSYDVKMKEKGDIPEGYSVSREKKERFSLILESASTNQTSMYLCASRPQGTNTEAFFGQGTRLTVV.

The chain combines TRBV5-1 with TRBJ2-7; D might be TRBD2 (6 bases). The CDR3 is 15 residues long. Germline V gives CDR1 SGHRS, CDR2 YFSETQ. V was clipped by 4 bases and J by 5 bases, with 19 bases between them. CDR3 protein: CASSPGSVSDHEQYF. CDR3 nucleotide sequence: TGCGCCAGCAGCCCCGGGAGTGTAAGCGACCACGAGCAGTACTTC.

This rearrangement joins TRBV7-9 to TRBJ2-7; tentatively, D is TRBD1 (6 bases). The V end was cut by 6 bases, the J end by 2 bases, with 11 bases between. The CDR3 sequence is 13 residues long. Germline CDR1 is SEHNR and CDR2 is FQNEAQ (reference sequence). The DNA of the CDR3 is TGTGCCAGCAGGCAGGGGTCGACCTACGAGCAGTACTTC. Translation gives CASRQGSTYEQYF. Filled out from reference TRBV7-9 and TRBJ2-7, the complete variable domain reads DTGVSQNPRHKITKRGQNVTFRCDPISEHNRLYWYRQTLGQGPEFLTYFQNEAQLEKSRLLSDRFSAERPKGSFSTLEIQRTEQGDSAMYLCASRQGSTYEQYFGPGTRLTVT.

The CDR3 DNA reads TGCGCCAGCAGTGGGGCATTTACGCAACAAAGTCGGGCCAACGTCCTGACTTTC. Its protein is CASSGAFTQQSRANVLTF. V is TRBV23-1 and J is TRBJ2-6, with a weak D call TRBD1 (5 bases). TRBV23-1 is treated as an ORF (open reading frame) with a function not yet certain. There are 18 residues in the CDR3. Trimming cost V 5 bases and J 5 bases, with 22 bases left between them.

V usage is TRBV10-2 and J usage is TRBJ2-1, with a weak D call TRBD2 (5 bases). This CDR3 comprises 12 residues. Trimming took off 5 bases at V and 6 bases at J, with 8 bases between the two ends. The germline gives CDR1 WSHSY, CDR2 SAAADI. The CDR3 nucleotides read TGCGCCAGCAGTCCGACTACCAATGAGCAGTTCTTC. Protein: CASSPTTNEQFF.

The chain couples TRBV18 to TRBJ1-5, with 7 bases aligning to TRBD1. Germline V lookup: CDR1 KGHSH, CDR2 LQKENI. V lost 6 bases, J lost 7 bases, and 3 bases stayed unmatched. The CDR3 spans 12 residues. CDR3 amino acids: CASSTGEQPQHF. The CDR3 coding sequence is TGTGCCAGCTCTACAGGGGAACAGCCCCAGCATTTT.

This rearrangement joins TRBV7-3 to TRBJ2-3; the match to TRBD2 covers 11 bases. This CDR3 comprises 16 residues. Germline CDR1 reads SGHTA; CDR2 reads FQGTGA. The V segment lost 2 bases and the J segment 9 bases; nucleotides outside the gene matches: 10. CDR3 in DNA: TGTGCCAGCAGCTTACCGGGACTAGCGGCGCGTGGGACGCAGTATTTT. This codes for CASSLPGLAARGTQYF.

The chain is built from TRBV28 and TRBJ1-4; the D gene is possibly TRBD1 (6 bases). CDR3 length: 14 residues. Trimming stripped 4 bases from V and 16 bases from J, with 22 bases between. Per germline, CDR1 MDHEN and CDR2 SYDVKM. For the CDR3, the DNA is TGTGCCAGCAGTTCGGGGGGGCGGCCAAAGGAGGGGTTTTTT. It codes for CASSSGGRPKEGFF.

The chain couples TRBV10-2 to TRBJ2-2; 7 bases are a match to TRBD1. The trim removed 4 bases at V and 2 bases at J, leaving 4 bases unmatched. The CDR3 is made up of 15 amino acids. CDR1 is WSHSY and CDR2 is SAAADI in the germline V gene. The DNA for the CDR3 is TGCGCCAGCAGTGGGGGACAGAGCAACACCGGGGAGCTGTTTTTT. Translation: CASSGGQSNTGELFF.

CDR3 sequence: CSVVGLADSYNEQFF. The CDR3 DNA follows: TGCAGCGTGGTGGGACTAGCGGACTCCTACAATGAGCAGTTCTTC. V usage is TRBV29-1 and J usage is TRBJ2-1, with 11 bases identical to TRBD2. This CDR3 is 15 amino acids long. The germline V gene has CDR1 SQVTM and CDR2 ANQGSEA. The V segment lost 6 bases and the J segment 0 bases; nucleotides outside the gene matches: 4.

V and J are TRBV27 and TRBJ2-5; 13 nucleotides agree with TRBD2. V gave up 2 bases and J gave up 4 bases; unmatched junction bases: 1. Germline CDR1 MNHEY, CDR2 SMNVEV (reference sequence). The CDR3 covers 15 residues. The CDR3 loop reads CASSLRTSGRETQYF. The CDR3 DNA sequence: TGTGCCAGCAGTTTACGGACTAGCGGGAGAGAGACCCAGTACTTC.

V and J are TRBV6-1 and TRBJ1-1; a weak D match, TRBD1 (6 bases). The CDR3 extends over 13 amino acids. V was pared by 5 bases and J by 8 bases, with 15 bases between. CDR1 MNHNS and CDR2 SASEGT come from the germline V gene. The CDR3 is CASSLRGAGEAFF. CDR3 DNA sequence: TGTGCCAGCAGTCTGCGGGGGGCTGGGGAAGCTTTCTTT.

The J gene is TRBJ1-4, the V gene TRBV2; D is uncertain. The germline CDR1 and CDR2 sequences are SNHLY and FYNNEI. The germline V and J ends were trimmed by 7 bases and 4 bases, with 4 bases remaining between them. CDR3 length: 11 residues. The CDR3 DNA sequence: TGTGCCAGCAAGATTAATGAAAAACTGTTTTTT. The encoded protein is CASKINEKLFF.

This clone was seen a handful of times. The chain employs TRBV2 and TRBJ1-5; no firm D call. The CDR3 has 12 amino acids. The V gene lost 7 bases and the J gene lost 6 bases, with 10 bases spanning the gap. Germline V gives CDR1 SNHLY, CDR2 FYNNEI. The CDR3 DNA follows: TGTGCCAGCACCGTCGGGCCTCAGCCCCAGCATTTT. It specifies CASTVGPQPQHF.

This sequence joins TRBV7-9 and TRBJ1-3, with D unclear. In germline, CDR1 is SEHNR, CDR2 FQNEAQ (reference sequence). The V gene lost 4 bases and the J gene lost 0 bases, with 4 bases spanning the gap. There are 13 residues in the CDR3. The CDR3, as DNA: TGTGCCAGCAGCTATGGCTCTGGAAACACCATATATTTT. Translated, it gives CASSYGSGNTIYF.

This clone was observed a handful of times. Other DNA sequences in this specimen translate into the identical CDR3. This chain links TRBV18 with TRBJ2-7, with D possibly being TRBD1 or TRBD2 (5 bases each). The germline V gene encodes CDR1 KGHSH and CDR2 LQKENI. V shed 0 bases and J shed 0 bases, with 6 bases lying between them. The CDR3 runs 14 residues. This chain's CDR3 is CASSPPGPSYEQYF. CDR3 bases: TGTGCCAGCTCACCACCGGGACCCTCCTACGAGCAGTACTTC.

Remarks on this clone: The sample contains more than one DNA sequence encoding this CDR3. This rearrangement joins TRBV30 to TRBJ1-2; 9 bases agree with TRBD1. V trimming: 4 bases; J trimming: 1 base; junction bases outside the gene matches: 4. Germline loops: CDR1 GTSNPN, CDR2 SVGIG (reference sequence). There are 14 residues in the CDR3. The CDR3 DNA is TGTGCCTGGACGCCGGGACAGGGTAACTATGGCTACACCTTC. Translated, it gives CAWTPGQGNYGYTF.

On this clone itself: The germline gene is not matched at one end of the junction; a read error may be the cause. The same CDR3 can be traced to other DNA sequences in this sample. The V and J genes are TRBV11-2 and TRBJ2-2, with D possibly TRBD2 on 5 matching bases. Germline V lookup: CDR1 SGHAT, CDR2 FQNNGV. The CDR3 consists of 15 residues. The CDR3 region has the DNA TGTGCCAGCAGCCCACTATCCGCGAACACCGGGGAGTTGTTTTTT. The encoded protein is CASSPLSANTGELFF.

This sequence joins TRBV7-2 and TRBJ1-2; D unresolved. Trimming took off 6 bases at V and 8 bases at J, with 19 bases between the two ends. The germline gives CDR1 SGHTA, CDR2 FQGNSA. The CDR3 contains 14 residues. The CDR3 protein is CASSFIQGLGGYTF. CDR3 coding DNA: TGTGCCAGCAGTTTCATCCAAGGTTTAGGGGGCTACACCTTC.

The chain couples TRBV28 to TRBJ2-5; 10 bases map to TRBD2. The CDR3 covers 15 residues. V lost 5 bases to trimming and J lost 1 base; unmatched junction nucleotides: 4. Germline-derived CDR1 and CDR2 are MDHEN and SYDVKM. This CDR3 is CASSPLAGGQETQYF. Here the CDR3 DNA reads TGTGCCAGCAGTCCCTTAGCGGGGGGCCAAGAGACCCAGTACTTC. Based on the CDR3 plus reference TRBV28 and TRBJ2-5, the full variable domain is DVKVTQSSRYLVKRTGEKVFLECVQDMDHENMFWYRQDPGLGLRLIYFSYDVKMKEKGDIPEGYSVSREKKERFSLILESASTNQTSMYLCASSPLAGGQETQYFGPGTRLLVL.